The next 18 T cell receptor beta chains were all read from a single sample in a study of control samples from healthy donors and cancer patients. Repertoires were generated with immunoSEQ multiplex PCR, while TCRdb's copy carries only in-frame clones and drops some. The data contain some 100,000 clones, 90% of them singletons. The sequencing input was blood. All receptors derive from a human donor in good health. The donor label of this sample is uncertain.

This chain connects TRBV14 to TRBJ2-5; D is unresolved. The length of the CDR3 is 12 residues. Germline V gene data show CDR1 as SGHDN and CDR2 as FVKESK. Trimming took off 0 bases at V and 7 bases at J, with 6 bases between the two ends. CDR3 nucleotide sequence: TGTGCCAGCAGCCAAGACCGGAGGACCCAGTACTTC. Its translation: CASSQDRRTQYF.

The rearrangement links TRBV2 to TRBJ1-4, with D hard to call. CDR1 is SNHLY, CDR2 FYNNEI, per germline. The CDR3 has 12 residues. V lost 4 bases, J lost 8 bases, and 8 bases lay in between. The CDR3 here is CASSVTGEKLFF. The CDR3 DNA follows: TGTGCCAGCAGTGTCACGGGAGAAAAACTGTTTTTT.

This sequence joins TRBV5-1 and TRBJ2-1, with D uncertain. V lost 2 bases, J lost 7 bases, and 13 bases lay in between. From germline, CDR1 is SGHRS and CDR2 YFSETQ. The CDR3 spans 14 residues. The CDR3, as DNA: TGCGCCAGCAGCTTAGGGCAAAAAGAAAATGAGCAGTTCTTC. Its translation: CASSLGQKENEQFF.

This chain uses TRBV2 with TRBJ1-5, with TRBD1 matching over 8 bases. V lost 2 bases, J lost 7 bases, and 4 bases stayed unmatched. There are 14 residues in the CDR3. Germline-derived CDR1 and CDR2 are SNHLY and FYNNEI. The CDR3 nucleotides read TGTGCCAGCAGTGAACAGGGGGCCCGGCAGCCCCAGCATTTT. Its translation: CASSEQGARQPQHF.

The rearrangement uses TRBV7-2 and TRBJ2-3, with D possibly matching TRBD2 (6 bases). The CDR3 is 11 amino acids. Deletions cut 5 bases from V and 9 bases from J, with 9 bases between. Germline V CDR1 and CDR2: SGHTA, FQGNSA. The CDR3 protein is CASSLGLTQYF. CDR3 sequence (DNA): TGTGCCAGCAGCCTCGGACTAACGCAGTATTTT.

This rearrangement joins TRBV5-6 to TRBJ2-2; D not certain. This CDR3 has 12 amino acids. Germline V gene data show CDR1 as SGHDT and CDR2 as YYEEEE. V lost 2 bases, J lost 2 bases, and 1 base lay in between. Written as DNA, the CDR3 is TGTGCCAGCAGCTTCAACACCGGGGAGCTGTTTTTT. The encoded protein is CASSFNTGELFF.

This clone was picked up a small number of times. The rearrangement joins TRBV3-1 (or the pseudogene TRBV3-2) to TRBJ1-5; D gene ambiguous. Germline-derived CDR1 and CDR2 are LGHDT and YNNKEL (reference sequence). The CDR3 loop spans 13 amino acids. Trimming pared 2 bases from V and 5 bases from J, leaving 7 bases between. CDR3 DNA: TGTGCCAGCAGCCAATGGGTCGATCAGCCCCAGCATTTT. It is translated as CASSQWVDQPQHF.

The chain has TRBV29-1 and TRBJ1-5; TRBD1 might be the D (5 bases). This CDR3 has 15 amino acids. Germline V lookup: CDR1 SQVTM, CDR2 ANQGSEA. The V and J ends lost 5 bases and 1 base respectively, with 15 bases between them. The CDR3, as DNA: TGCAGCGTTTTACTTGCAGGGTCCAGCAATCAGCCCCAGCATTTT. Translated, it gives CSVLLAGSSNQPQHF.

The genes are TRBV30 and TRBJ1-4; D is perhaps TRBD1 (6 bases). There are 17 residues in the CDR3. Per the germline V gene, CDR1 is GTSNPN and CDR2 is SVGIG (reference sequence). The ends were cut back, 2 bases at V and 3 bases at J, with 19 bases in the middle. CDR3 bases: TGTGCCTGGAGTACACGTTTAAGGGGGTGGGCTAATGAAAAACTGTTTTTT. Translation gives CAWSTRLRGWANEKLFF.

CDR3 sequence (DNA): TGTGCCACTCGGGCTAGCGGGGGTATAGCAGATACGCAGTATTTT. It codes for CATRASGGIADTQYF. V and J are TRBV19 and TRBJ2-3; 10 bases are shared with TRBD2. The CDR3 runs 15 residues. From germline, CDR1 is LNHDA and CDR2 SQIVND (reference sequence). The trim removed 10 bases at V and 4 bases at J, leaving 11 bases unmatched.

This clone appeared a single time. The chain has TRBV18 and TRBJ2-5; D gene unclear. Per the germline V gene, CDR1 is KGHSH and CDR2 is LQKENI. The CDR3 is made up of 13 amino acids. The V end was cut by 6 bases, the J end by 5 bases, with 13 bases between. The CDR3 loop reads CASSQTTRETQYF. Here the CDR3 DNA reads TGTGCCAGCTCCCAAACTACTCGGGAGACCCAGTACTTC. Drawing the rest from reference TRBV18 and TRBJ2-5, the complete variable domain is NAGVMQNPRHLVRRRGQEARLRCSPMKGHSHVYWYRQLPEEGLKFMVYLQKENIIDESGMPKERFSAEFPKEGPSILRIQQVVRGDSAAYFCASSQTTRETQYFGPGTRLLVL.

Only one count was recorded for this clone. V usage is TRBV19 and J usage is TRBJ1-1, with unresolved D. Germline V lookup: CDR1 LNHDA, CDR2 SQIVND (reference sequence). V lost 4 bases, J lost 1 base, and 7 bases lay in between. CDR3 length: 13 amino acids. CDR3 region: CASSKKKNTEAFF. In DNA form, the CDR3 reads TGTGCCAGTAGTAAGAAGAAGAACACTGAAGCTTTCTTT.

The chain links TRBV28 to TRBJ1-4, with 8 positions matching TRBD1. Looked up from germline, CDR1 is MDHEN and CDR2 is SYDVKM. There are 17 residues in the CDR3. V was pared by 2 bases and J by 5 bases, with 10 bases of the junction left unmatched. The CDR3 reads CASSLAGTGQRNEKLFF. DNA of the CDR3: TGTGCCAGCAGTTTAGCTGGGACAGGACAAAGGAATGAAAAACTGTTTTTT. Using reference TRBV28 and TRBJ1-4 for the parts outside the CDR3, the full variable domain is DVKVTQSSRYLVKRTGEKVFLECVQDMDHENMFWYRQDPGLGLRLIYFSYDVKMKEKGDIPEGYSVSREKKERFSLILESASTNQTSMYLCASSLAGTGQRNEKLFFGSGTQLSVL.

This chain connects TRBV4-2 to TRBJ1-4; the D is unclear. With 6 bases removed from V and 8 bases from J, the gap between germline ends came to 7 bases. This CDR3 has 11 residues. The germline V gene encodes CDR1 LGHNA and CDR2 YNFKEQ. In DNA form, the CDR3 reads TGTGCCAGCAGTTCTGGGGAAAAACTGTTTTTT. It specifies CASSSGEKLFF.

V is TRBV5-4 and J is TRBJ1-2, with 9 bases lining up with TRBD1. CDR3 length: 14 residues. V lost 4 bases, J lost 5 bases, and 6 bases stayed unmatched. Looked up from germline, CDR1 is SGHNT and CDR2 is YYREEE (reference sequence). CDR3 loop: CASSPRTGEYGYTF. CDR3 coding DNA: TGTGCCAGCAGCCCCCGGACAGGGGAATATGGCTACACCTTC.

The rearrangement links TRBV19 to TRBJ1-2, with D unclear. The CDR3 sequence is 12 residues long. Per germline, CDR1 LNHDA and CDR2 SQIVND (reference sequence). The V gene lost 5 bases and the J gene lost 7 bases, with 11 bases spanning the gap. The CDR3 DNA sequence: TGTGCCAGTAGTTGGTACACCGCTGGCTACACCTTC. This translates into CASSWYTAGYTF.

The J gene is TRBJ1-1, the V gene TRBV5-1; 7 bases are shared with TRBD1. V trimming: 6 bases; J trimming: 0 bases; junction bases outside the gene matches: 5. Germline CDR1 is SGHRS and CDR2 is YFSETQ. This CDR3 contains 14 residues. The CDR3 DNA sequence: TGCGCCAGCACCCAAGGGACAGTGAACACTGAAGCTTTCTTT. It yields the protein CASTQGTVNTEAFF.

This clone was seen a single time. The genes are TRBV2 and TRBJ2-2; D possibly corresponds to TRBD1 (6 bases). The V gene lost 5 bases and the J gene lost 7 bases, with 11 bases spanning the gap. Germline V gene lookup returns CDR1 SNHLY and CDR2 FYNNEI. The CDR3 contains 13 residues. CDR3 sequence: CASSPTGFGELFF. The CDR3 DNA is TGTGCCAGCAGTCCAACAGGGTTCGGGGAGCTGTTTTTT.